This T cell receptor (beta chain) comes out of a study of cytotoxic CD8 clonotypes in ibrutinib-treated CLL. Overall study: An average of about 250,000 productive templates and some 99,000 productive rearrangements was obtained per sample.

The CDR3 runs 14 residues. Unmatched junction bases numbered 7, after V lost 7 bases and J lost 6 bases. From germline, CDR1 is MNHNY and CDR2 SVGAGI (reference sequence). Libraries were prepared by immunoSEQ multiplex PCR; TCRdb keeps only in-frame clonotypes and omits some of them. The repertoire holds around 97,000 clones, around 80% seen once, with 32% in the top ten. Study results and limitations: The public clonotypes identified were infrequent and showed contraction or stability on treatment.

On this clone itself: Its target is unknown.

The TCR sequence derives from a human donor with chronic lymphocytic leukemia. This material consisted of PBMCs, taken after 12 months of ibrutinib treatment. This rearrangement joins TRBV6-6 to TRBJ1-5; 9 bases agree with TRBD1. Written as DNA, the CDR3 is TGTGCCAGCATGAGACAGGGGGGGGTTCAGCCCCAGCATTTT. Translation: CASMRQGGVQPQHF.